This T cell receptor (beta chain) was sequenced during a study of cytomegalovirus exposure and HLA in healthy donors. 13 Jbeta primers and 60 Vbeta primers were used for the PCR. Profiling relied on immunoSEQ multiplex PCR, and the TCRdb table lists in-frame clones only, not all of them. The profile shows some 120,000 clones, 74% of them singletons. On this clone itself: What it recognizes is unknown.

Germline loops: CDR1 LGHNA, CDR2 YSLEER. V was clipped by 0 bases and J by 4 bases; unmatched bases: 11. The CDR3 is 17 residues long. Notes on the study in general: Later findings reportedly placed an Asian-associated ancestry cluster below the approximately 700-donor mean for N-insertions.

The sequenced material came from PBMCs. This sequence joins TRBV4-3 and TRBJ1-2, with 7 positions matching TRBD1. The TCR sequence derives from a human donor in good health. CDR3 coding DNA: TGCGCCAGCAGCCAAGAAGGGGGCAGGGGTGCTATCTATGGCTACACCTTC. This encodes CASSQEGGRGAIYGYTF.